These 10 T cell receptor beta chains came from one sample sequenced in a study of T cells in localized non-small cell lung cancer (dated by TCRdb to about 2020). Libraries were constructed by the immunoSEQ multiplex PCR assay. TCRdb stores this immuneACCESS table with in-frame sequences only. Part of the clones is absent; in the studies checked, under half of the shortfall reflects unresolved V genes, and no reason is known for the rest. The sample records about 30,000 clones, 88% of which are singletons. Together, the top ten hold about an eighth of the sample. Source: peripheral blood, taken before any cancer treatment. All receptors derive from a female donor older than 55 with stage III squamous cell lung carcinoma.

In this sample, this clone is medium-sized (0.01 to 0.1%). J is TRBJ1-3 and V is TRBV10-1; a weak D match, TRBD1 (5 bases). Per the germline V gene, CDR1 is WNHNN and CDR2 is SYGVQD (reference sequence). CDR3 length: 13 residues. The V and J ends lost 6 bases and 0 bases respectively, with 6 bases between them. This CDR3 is CASRGVSGNTIYF. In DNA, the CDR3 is TGCGCCAGCAGGGGGGTCTCTGGAAACACCATATATTTT.

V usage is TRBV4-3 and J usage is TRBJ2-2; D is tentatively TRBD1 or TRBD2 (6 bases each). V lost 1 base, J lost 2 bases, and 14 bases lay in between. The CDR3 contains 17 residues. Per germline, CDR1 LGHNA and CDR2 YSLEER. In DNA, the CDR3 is TGCGCCAGCAGCCAAGCGGGGTGGGGGGCAAACACCGGGGAGCTGTTTTTT. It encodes CASSQAGWGANTGELFF.

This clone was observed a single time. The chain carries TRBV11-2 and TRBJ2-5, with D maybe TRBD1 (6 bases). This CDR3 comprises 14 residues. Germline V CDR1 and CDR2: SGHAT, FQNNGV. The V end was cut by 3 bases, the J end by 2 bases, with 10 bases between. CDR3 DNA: TGTGCCAGCAGCTTTGCAGGGGCACAAGAGACCCAGTACTTC. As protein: CASSFAGAQETQYF.

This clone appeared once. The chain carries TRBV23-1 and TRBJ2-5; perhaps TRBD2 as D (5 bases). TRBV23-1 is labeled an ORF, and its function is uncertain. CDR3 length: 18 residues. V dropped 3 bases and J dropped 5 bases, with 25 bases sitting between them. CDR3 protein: CASSQPTFKEDGGETQYF. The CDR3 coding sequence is TGCGCCAGCAGTCAGCCGACGTTCAAGGAGGACGGTGGGGAGACCCAGTACTTC.

The CDR3 DNA sequence: TGTGCCAGCAGCCCCGGGACTAGCGGCGCCGATACGCAGTATTTT. Translation: CASSPGTSGADTQYF. The chain links TRBV7-2 to TRBJ2-3; 11 bases fit TRBD2. J was trimmed by 6 bases and V by 5 bases; bases with no gene match: 7. The CDR3 covers 15 residues. CDR1 and CDR2 (germline): SGHTA, FQGNSA.

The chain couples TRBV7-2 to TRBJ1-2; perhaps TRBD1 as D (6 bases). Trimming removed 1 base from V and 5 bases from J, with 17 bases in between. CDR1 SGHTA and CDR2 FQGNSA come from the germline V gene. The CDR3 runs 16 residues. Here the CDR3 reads CASSLDLGQEFYGYTF. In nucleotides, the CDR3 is TGTGCCAGCAGCTTAGACCTGGGACAAGAGTTTTATGGCTACACCTTC.

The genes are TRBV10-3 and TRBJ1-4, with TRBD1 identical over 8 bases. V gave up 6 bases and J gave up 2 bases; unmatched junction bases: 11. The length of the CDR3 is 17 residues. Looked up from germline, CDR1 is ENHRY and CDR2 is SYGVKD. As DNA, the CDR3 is TGTGCCATCAGACCCGGACAGGGTTATGGCACTAATGAAAAACTGTTTTTT. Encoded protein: CAIRPGQGYGTNEKLFF.

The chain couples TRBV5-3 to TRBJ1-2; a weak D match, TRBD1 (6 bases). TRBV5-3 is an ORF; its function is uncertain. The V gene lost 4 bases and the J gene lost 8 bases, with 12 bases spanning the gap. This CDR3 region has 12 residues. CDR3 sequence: CARSEGHHGYTF. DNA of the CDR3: TGTGCCAGAAGCGAGGGACATCACGGCTACACCTTC.

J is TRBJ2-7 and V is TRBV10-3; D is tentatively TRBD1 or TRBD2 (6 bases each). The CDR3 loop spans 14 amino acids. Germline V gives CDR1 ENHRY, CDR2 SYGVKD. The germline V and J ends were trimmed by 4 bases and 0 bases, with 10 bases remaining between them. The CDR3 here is CAISVGGGSYEQYF. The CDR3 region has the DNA TGTGCCATCAGTGTAGGGGGAGGCTCCTACGAGCAGTACTTC.

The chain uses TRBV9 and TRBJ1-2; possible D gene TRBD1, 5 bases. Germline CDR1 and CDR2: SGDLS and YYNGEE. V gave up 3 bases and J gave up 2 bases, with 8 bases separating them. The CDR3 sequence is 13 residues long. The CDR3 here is CASSAQGNYGYTF. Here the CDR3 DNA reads TGTGCCAGCAGCGCGCAGGGCAACTATGGCTACACCTTC.